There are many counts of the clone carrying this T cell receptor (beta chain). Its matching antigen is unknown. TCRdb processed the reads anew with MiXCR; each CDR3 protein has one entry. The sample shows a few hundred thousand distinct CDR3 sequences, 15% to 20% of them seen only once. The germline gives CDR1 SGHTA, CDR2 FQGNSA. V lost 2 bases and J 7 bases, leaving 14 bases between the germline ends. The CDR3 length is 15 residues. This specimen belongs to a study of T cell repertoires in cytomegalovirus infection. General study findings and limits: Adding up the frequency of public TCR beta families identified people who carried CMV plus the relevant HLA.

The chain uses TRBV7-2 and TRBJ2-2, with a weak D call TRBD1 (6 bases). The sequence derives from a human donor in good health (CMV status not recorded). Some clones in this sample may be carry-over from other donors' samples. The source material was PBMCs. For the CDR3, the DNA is TGTGCCAGCAGCTTAATGCCAGGGGACCACGGGGAGCTGTTTTTT. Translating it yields CASSLMPGDHGELFF.